This T cell receptor (beta chain) emerged from a study of T cell changes during pregnancy in multiple sclerosis. The method was immunoSEQ multiplex PCR; TCRdb's version includes in-frame clones alone and lacks a portion of them. The data show 98,000 or so clones, approximately 93% seen once. The V gene end was trimmed by 5 bases and the J gene end by 5 bases; junction bases not matched to a gene: 8. This CDR3 is 15 amino acids long. The V gene's germline CDR1 is LNHDA and CDR2 SQIVND (reference sequence). The source is a female donor with multiple sclerosis, enrolled in a pregnancy study. This chain uses TRBV19 with TRBJ1-1; 10 nucleotides line up with TRBD1. The sample in question was peripheral blood, obtained after pregnancy. The CDR3 reads CASSPDRGRRTEAFF. The CDR3 DNA sequence: TGTGCCAGTAGTCCCGACAGGGGGCGTCGGACTGAAGCTTTCTTT.